The rows below give T cell receptor beta chains drawn from one sample of a study of stem cell transplantation in POMP-related autoinflammatory disease. The protocol was immunoSEQ multiplex PCR, while the TCRdb copy is restricted to in-frame clones and leaves out a portion. The table has 11,000 or so clones, about 87% seen once; the top ten hold just under 55%. The sample consisted of CD8+ T cells from PBMCs, taken before stem cell transplantation. All receptors come from a human donor with POMP-related autoinflammation and immune dysregulation (PRAID). CDR3s include the opening cysteine and the closing phenylalanine or tryptophan. D genes are given only for firm matches. Clone size is not always given. Where it is, it says once, few, many or a class for expanded clones.

TRBV7-8,15,NA,TRBJ1-1,NA,CASSLTGLMNTEAFF,TGTGCCAGCAGCTTGACAGGACTTATGAACACTGAAGCTTTCTTT
TRBV2,14,NA,TRBJ2-1,NA,CASSEGTGGDEQFF,TGTGCCAGCAGTGAGGGGACGGGCGGGGATGAGCAGTTCTTC
TRBV27,13,NA,TRBJ1-5,few,CASRVGGGQPQHF,TGTGCCAGCAGGGTGGGGGGCGGTCAGCCCCAGCATTTT
TRBV23-1,15,TRBD1,TRBJ2-7,NA,CASSPKGTGPYEQYF,TGCGCCAGCAGTCCCAAAGGGACAGGGCCTTACGAGCAGTACTTC
TRBV10-3,13,TRBD1,TRBJ1-1,NA,CATRTGQNTEAFF,TGTGCCACTAGGACAGGGCAGAACACTGAAGCTTTCTTT
TRBV5-8,14,NA,TRBJ1-1,NA,CASSFLLGDTEAFF,TGTGCCAGCAGCTTCCTCCTTGGAGACACTGAAGCTTTCTTT
TRBV4-2,23,TRBD1,TRBJ2-7,once,CASSQDPRDVWDRGDAESYEQYF,TGTGCCAGCAGCCAAGATCCAAGGGACGTTTGGGACAGGGGGGATGCGGAATCCTACGAGCAGTACTTC
TRBV29-1,15,NA,TRBJ1-1,NA,CSVGGGNRANTEAFF,TGCAGCGTCGGGGGTGGAAACAGGGCGAACACTGAAGCTTTCTTT
TRBV4-1,14,TRBD1,TRBJ1-1,NA,CASSHSGGETEAFF,TGCGCCAGCAGCCATTCAGGGGGCGAGACTGAAGCTTTCTTT
TRBV19,15,NA,TRBJ2-1,NA,CASSILGGPDNEQFF,TGTGCCAGTAGTATTCTGGGGGGGCCTGACAATGAGCAGTTCTTC
TRBV7-2,14,NA,TRBJ1-4,few,CASSLAGSHEKLFF,TGTGCCAGCAGCTTAGCAGGGTCCCACGAAAAACTGTTTTTT
TRBV15,16,NA,TRBJ1-4,NA,CATSSDRGLTNEKLFF,TGTGCCACCAGCAGTGACCGGGGCCTCACTAATGAAAAACTGTTTTTT
TRBV14,18,TRBD2,TRBJ2-1,NA,CASSHFPPTSGGAGEQFF,TGTGCCAGCAGCCACTTCCCCCCAACTAGCGGGGGGGCGGGTGAGCAGTTCTTC
TRBV6-5,14,TRBD1,TRBJ1-5,NA,CASSATGGDQPQHF,TGTGCCAGCAGTGCGACAGGGGGCGATCAGCCCCAGCATTTT
TRBV2,15,NA,TRBJ1-4,NA,CASSPGTTTNEKLFF,TGTGCCAGCAGCCCAGGGACCACAACTAATGAAAAACTGTTTTTT
TRBV19,13,NA,TRBJ2-7,NA,CASSSGWDYEQYF,TGTGCCAGTAGTTCGGGTTGGGACTACGAGCAGTACTTC
TRBV7-6,16,NA,TRBJ2-3,NA,CASSQQGTGAGDTQYF,TGTGCCAGCAGCCAGCAGGGGACGGGGGCAGGAGATACGCAGTATTTT
TRBV30,15,TRBD2,TRBJ2-3,NA,CAWSDGGGPTDTQYF,TGTGCCTGGAGCGACGGGGGGGGACCCACAGATACGCAGTATTTT
TRBV5-1,17,NA,TRBJ1-3,NA,CASSLEWGTFSGNTIYF,TGCGCCAGCAGCTTGGAGTGGGGTACCTTCTCTGGAAACACCATATATTTT
TRBV7-8,15,NA,TRBJ1-5,NA,CASSFNLASNQPQHF,TGTGCCAGCAGCTTTAACTTGGCTAGCAATCAGCCCCAGCATTTT
TRBV2,13,NA,TRBJ1-1,NA,CASTVPGWTEAFF,TGTGCCAGCACCGTCCCCGGCTGGACTGAAGCTTTCTTT
TRBV5-5,15,TRBD1,TRBJ1-2,NA,CASSLFQGASYGYTF,TGTGCCAGCAGCTTGTTTCAGGGGGCGAGCTATGGCTACACCTTC
TRBV19,13,NA,TRBJ1-2,few,CASSMEGPSGYTF,TGTGCCAGTAGTATGGAGGGCCCTAGCGGCTACACCTTC
TRBV21-1,14,NA,TRBJ1-1,NA,CASSKARVNTEAFF,TGTGCCAGCAGCAAAGCTCGGGTGAACACTGAAGCTTTCTTT
TRBV28,19,NA,TRBJ2-7,NA,CASGPIWGQGPAGAYEQYF,TGTGCCAGCGGCCCGATCTGGGGACAGGGCCCAGCGGGGGCCTACGAGCAGTACTTC
TRBV4-1,17,NA,TRBJ2-5,NA,CASSQDWGDGSQETQYF,TGCGCCAGCAGCCAAGATTGGGGGGACGGTTCACAAGAGACCCAGTACTTC
TRBV2,15,TRBD2,TRBJ2-3,NA,CASSDGTTEADTQYF,TGTGCCAGCAGTGATGGGACTACCGAGGCAGATACGCAGTATTTT
TRBV5-6,16,NA,TRBJ2-7,NA,CASSRHGTAGSYEQYF,TGTGCCAGCAGCCGGCACGGGACGGCAGGCTCCTACGAGCAGTACTTC
TRBV5-8,15,TRBD2,TRBJ2-3,NA,CASSLVAGGTDTQYF,TGTGCCAGCAGCTTGGTGGCGGGGGGAACAGATACGCAGTATTTT
TRBV29-1,10,NA,TRBJ1-1,NA,CSVGGTEAFF,TGCAGCGTTGGGGGTACTGAAGCTTTCTTT
TRBV9,15,NA,TRBJ2-1,NA,CASSVGRRSYNEQFF,TGTGCCAGCAGCGTCGGACGGCGTTCCTACAATGAGCAGTTCTTC
TRBV30,13,NA,TRBJ2-5,NA,CAWSVQQIETQYF,TGTGCCTGGAGTGTACAACAGATAGAGACCCAGTACTTC
TRBV7-2,14,NA,TRBJ2-7,once,CASSLVRFRYEQYF,TGTGCCAGCAGCTTAGTACGCTTTCGTTACGAGCAGTACTTC
TRBV5-6,14,NA,TRBJ1-6,NA,CASSFGRVWSPLHF,TGTGCCAGCAGCTTCGGTAGGGTTTGGTCACCCCTCCACTTT
TRBV29-1,15,TRBD1,TRBJ2-7,once,CSVQSGTGDRYEQYF,TGCAGCGTTCAATCCGGGACAGGGGACCGCTACGAGCAGTACTTC
TRBV19,14,TRBD2,TRBJ2-2,medium-sized,CASSIDRGAGELFF,TGTGCCAGTAGTATAGATCGGGGGGCCGGGGAGCTGTTTTTT
TRBV5-1,13,NA,TRBJ1-1,NA,CASSLTWSTEAFF,TGCGCCAGCAGCTTGACATGGAGCACTGAAGCTTTCTTT
TRBV27,16,TRBD2,TRBJ2-7,NA,CASSLYPGGADYEQYF,TGTGCCAGCAGTTTATATCCCGGGGGGGCAGACTACGAGCAGTACTTC
TRBV4-1,15,TRBD2,TRBJ2-3,NA,CASSQGTSGLDTQYF,TGCGCCAGCAGCCAAGGGACTAGCGGATTAGATACGCAGTATTTT
TRBV29-1,13,NA,TRBJ1-2,NA,CSVGSDGAYGYTF,TGCAGCGTTGGATCGGACGGGGCGTATGGCTACACCTTC
TRBV28,14,NA,TRBJ1-5,few,CASSLRMGDQPQHF,TGTGCCAGCAGTTTAAGGATGGGGGATCAGCCCCAGCATTTT
TRBV7-6,18,NA,TRBJ2-2,NA,CASSLDPLIGAKPGELFF,TGTGCCAGCAGCTTAGACCCGTTGATAGGGGCAAAACCCGGGGAGCTGTTTTTT
TRBV28,16,NA,TRBJ2-3,NA,CASSFGQGGRTDTQYF,TGTGCCAGCAGTTTTGGTCAGGGGGGGAGGACAGATACGCAGTATTTT
TRBV6-1,15,TRBD2,TRBJ2-1,NA,CASGGRVIGNHEQFF,TGTGCCAGCGGGGGGAGGGTGATAGGTAACCATGAGCAGTTCTTC
TRBV2,15,TRBD1,TRBJ2-7,NA,CASSASTGGINEQYF,TGTGCCAGCAGTGCTTCGACAGGGGGGATCAACGAGCAGTACTTC